A single sample gave rise to the 24 T cell receptor beta chains below, sequenced in a study of shared clonotypes between healthy human individuals (dated by TCRdb to about 2020). Receptor libraries were prepared by the immunoSEQ multiplex PCR assay. Entries here come from immuneACCESS through TCRdb and include only in-frame sequences with V and J called. Some clones fail to appear in such tables; in the studies checked, an unresolved V gene covers under half of the shortfall, and the cause of the remainder is unknown. The sample table shows roughly 650,000 clones, and 97% are seen once. The leading ten clones occupy roughly 0.055% of the sample. The sequencing sample was made of naive CD4+ T cells sorted from blood. The cell subset or site label of this sample denotes: CD45RA+ positively selected. The source is a woman in her 30s in good health.

The CDR3 region has the DNA TGTGCCAGCAGCACAGCACAGGGGGCAGGGGAGACCCAGTACTTC. It codes for CASSTAQGAGETQYF. The chain uses TRBV9 and TRBJ2-5; 9 positions agree with TRBD1. The junction had 9 bases not matched to a gene; V was cut back by 4 bases and J by 5 bases. Germline-derived CDR1 and CDR2 are SGDLS and YYNGEE. This CDR3 spans 15 amino acids. Full variable domain (outside the CDR3, taken from reference TRBV9 and TRBJ2-5): DSGVTQTPKHLITATGQRVTLRCSPRSGDLSVYWYQQSLDQGLQFLIQYYNGEERAKGNILERFSAQQFPDLHSELNLSSLELGDSALYFCASSTAQGAGETQYFGPGTRLLVL.

The genes are TRBV6-1 and TRBJ1-1; weak D call: TRBD1 (5 bases). In germline, CDR1 is MNHNS, CDR2 SASEGT. Trimming took off 3 bases at V and 11 bases at J, with 16 bases between the two ends. This CDR3 spans 13 amino acids. CDR3 nucleotide sequence: TGTGCCAGCAGTGACGGGACTTGGAAAGGGGCTTTCTTT. Its translation: CASSDGTWKGAFF.

The J gene is TRBJ1-5, the V gene TRBV21-1. TRBV21-1 is annotated as a pseudogene. The CDR3 has 12 amino acids. This chain's CDR3 is CASSKRRQPQHF. CDR3 DNA sequence: TGTGCCAGCAGCAAAAGACGGCAGCCCCAGCATTTT.

The chain links TRBV14 to TRBJ1-1; 9 bases align to TRBD1. After removal of 4 bases from V and 2 bases from J, the junction contained 8 bases not matched to a gene. This CDR3 is built from 16 residues. Per germline, CDR1 SGHDN and CDR2 FVKESK. CDR3 in DNA: TGTGCCAGCAGCCTTAACAGGGGGCAAGAAAACACTGAAGCTTTCTTT. Its translation: CASSLNRGQENTEAFF.

This sequence joins TRBV7-9 and TRBJ1-5, with a possible D match to TRBD1 (5 bases). The CDR3 totals 14 residues. V dropped 5 bases and J dropped 6 bases, with 14 bases sitting between them. Per the germline V gene, CDR1 is SEHNR and CDR2 is FQNEAQ (reference sequence). The CDR3 loop reads CASSGDSRSQPQHF. CDR3 coding DNA: TGTGCCAGCAGCGGCGACAGTCGCAGTCAGCCCCAGCATTTT. The whole variable domain, remainder taken from reference TRBV7-9 and TRBJ1-5, is DTGVSQNPRHKITKRGQNVTFRCDPISEHNRLYWYRQTLGQGPEFLTYFQNEAQLEKSRLLSDRFSAERPKGSFSTLEIQRTEQGDSAMYLCASSGDSRSQPQHFGDGTRLSIL.

In its sample, this clone was seen once. The chain carries TRBV13 and TRBJ2-2; no clear D gene. The V gene lost 0 bases and the J gene lost 1 base, with 6 bases spanning the gap. Germline lookup yields CDR1 PRHDT and CDR2 FYEKMQ (reference sequence). The CDR3 consists of 15 residues. The CDR3 spells CASSLGAKNTGELFF. The DNA of the CDR3 is TGTGCCAGCAGCTTAGGGGCGAAGAACACCGGGGAGCTGTTTTTT.

With regard to this clone: Other DNA sequences from this sample encode an identical CDR3 as well. The rearrangement links TRBV5-1 to TRBJ2-5, with D possibly TRBD1 on 5 matching bases. Germline V lookup: CDR1 SGHRS, CDR2 YFSETQ. The CDR3 consists of 14 residues. V shed 0 bases and J shed 2 bases, with 8 bases lying between them. The CDR3 is CASSLGQIQETQYF. The CDR3 DNA reads TGCGCCAGCAGCTTGGGACAGATTCAAGAGACCCAGTACTTC.

The CDR3 DNA is TGTGCCAGCAGTTTGCAGGCGTATGAAAAACTGTTTTTT. This sequence encodes CASSLQAYEKLFF. V and J are TRBV6-6 and TRBJ1-4; D gene unclear. The germline CDR1 and CDR2 sequences are MNHNY and SVGAGI (reference sequence). The V and J ends lost 4 bases and 6 bases respectively, with 9 bases between them. This CDR3 region has 13 residues.

This clone occurred once. The rearrangement uses TRBV28 and TRBJ2-7; 9 nucleotides agree with TRBD2. This CDR3 has 17 amino acids. After removal of 5 bases from V and 4 bases from J, the junction contained 15 bases not matched to a gene. Germline CDR1 is MDHEN and CDR2 is SYDVKM. The CDR3 DNA follows: TGTGCCAGCAGTCCTATAGGGTCCGTTAGCGGGAGTTACGAGCAGTACTTC. Encoded protein: CASSPIGSVSGSYEQYF.

This clone was detected once. The rearrangement links TRBV5-6 to TRBJ1-2; D possibly corresponds to TRBD1 (5 bases). Trimming stripped 2 bases from V and 3 bases from J, with 17 bases between. The CDR3 has 16 amino acids. In germline, CDR1 is SGHDT, CDR2 YYEEEE. The CDR3 region is CASSFPAVGEHYGYTF. The CDR3 nucleotides are TGTGCCAGCAGCTTCCCCGCGGTGGGGGAGCACTATGGCTACACCTTC.

This clone was seen a single time. J is TRBJ2-1 and V is TRBV30, with TRBD1 identical over 7 bases. The CDR3 runs to 12 residues. Trimming took 4 bases from V and 9 from J; bases not matched to a gene: 6. In germline, CDR1 is GTSNPN, CDR2 SVGIG (reference sequence). The CDR3 region has the DNA TGTGCCTGGAACCAACAGGGGATTGAGCAGTTCTTC. Protein sequence: CAWNQQGIEQFF.

This clone was found once. Other nucleotide sequences in the sample specify the same CDR3. This CDR3 is CSVSPRLTDTQYF. Written as DNA, the CDR3 is TGCAGCGTTAGTCCCCGCCTCACAGATACGCAGTATTTT. The chain links TRBV29-1 to TRBJ2-3; no reliable D call. This CDR3 has 13 amino acids. Germline values: CDR1 SQVTM, CDR2 ANQGSEA. V was cut by 5 bases and J by 2 bases, with 11 bases left in between.

CDR3 amino acids: CASSSGDTPSNQPQHF. CDR3 DNA: TGTGCCAGCAGTTCCGGGGACACACCTAGCAATCAGCCCCAGCATTTT. The chain employs TRBV6-5 and TRBJ1-5, with D possibly TRBD1 on 6 matching bases. In germline, CDR1 is MNHEY, CDR2 SVGAGI. Deletions cut 4 bases from V and 0 bases from J, with 13 bases between. The CDR3 length is 16 residues.

The chain joins TRBV16 to TRBJ1-5; TRBD1 matches 7 bases. Germline V gives CDR1 KGHSY, CDR2 FQNENV. This CDR3 has 18 residues. The junction had 12 bases not matched to a gene; V was cut back by 4 bases and J by 0 bases. The CDR3 bases are TGTGCCAGCAGCCTGATGGCCGGGACAGAGTATAGCAATCAGCCCCAGCATTTT. Translated: CASSLMAGTEYSNQPQHF.

The V call is TRBV29-1, the J call TRBJ2-7; D perhaps matches TRBD2 (6 bases). This CDR3 has 14 amino acids. Germline CDR1 is SQVTM and CDR2 is ANQGSEA. V lost 2 bases to trimming and J lost 2 bases, with 13 bases between them. CDR3 residues: CSVETGDGTYEQYF. In DNA form, the CDR3 reads TGCAGCGTTGAAACGGGGGACGGAACCTACGAGCAGTACTTC.

The V call is TRBV5-1, the J call TRBJ1-3; D is perhaps TRBD1 (5 bases). Germline loops: CDR1 SGHRS, CDR2 YFSETQ. The CDR3 covers 16 residues. Trimming stripped 3 bases from V and 2 bases from J, with 15 bases between. The DNA of the CDR3 is TGCGCCAGCAGCTCTTCAGGGTTGCTGGCTGGAAACACCATATATTTT. This gives the protein CASSSSGLLAGNTIYF.

The chain has TRBV4-1 and TRBJ1-2; no reliable D call. With 1 base removed from V and 8 bases from J, the gap between germline ends came to 8 bases. Germline V lookup: CDR1 MGHRA, CDR2 YSYEKL. The CDR3 runs to 12 residues. This CDR3 is CASSQGLGGYTF. CDR3 nucleotides: TGCGCCAGCAGCCAAGGATTAGGGGGCTACACCTTC.

The V call is TRBV7-6, the J call TRBJ2-5; TRBD2 matches 7 bases. Germline V gene lookup returns CDR1 SGHVS and CDR2 FNYEAQ. This CDR3 region has 17 residues. V dropped 5 bases and J dropped 0; count of bases not matched to a gene: 12. CDR3 nucleotide sequence: TGTGCCAGCAGCGCCTTTTCGGGGGGAGGGAACCAAGAGACCCAGTACTTC. This translates into CASSAFSGGGNQETQYF.

The chain links TRBV5-1 to TRBJ2-7, with 9 bases matching TRBD2. Trimming took 2 bases from V and 2 from J; bases not matched to a gene: 5. Germline-derived CDR1 and CDR2 are SGHRS and YFSETQ. The CDR3 has 15 residues. DNA for the CDR3: TGCGCCAGCAGCTTAGCTAGCGGGGCTACCTACGAGCAGTACTTC. Protein sequence: CASSLASGATYEQYF.

V is TRBV5-4 and J is TRBJ1-1; D gene ambiguous. With 4 bases removed from V and 3 bases from J, the gap between germline ends came to 4 bases. Germline CDR1 and CDR2: SGHNT and YYREEE (reference sequence). This CDR3 is 11 amino acids long. CDR3 sequence: CASSQHTEAFF. The CDR3 DNA reads TGTGCCAGCAGCCAACACACTGAAGCTTTCTTT.

The chain is built from TRBV6-1 and TRBJ2-7; D gene ambiguous. Germline CDR1 is MNHNS and CDR2 is SASEGT. The germline V and J ends were trimmed by 7 bases and 2 bases, with 6 bases remaining between them. This CDR3 comprises 11 residues. The CDR3 DNA reads TGTGCCAGCACCCTCCCCTACGAGCAGTACTTC. Amino acid sequence: CASTLPYEQYF.

DNA for the CDR3: TGCGCCAGCAGCCAAGATCTTGAGGACTACCAATACAATGAGCAGTTCTTC. This sequence encodes CASSQDLEDYQYNEQFF. The gene calls are TRBV4-1 and TRBJ2-1; perhaps TRBD2 as D (6 bases). The CDR3 runs to 17 residues. CDR1 and CDR2 from the germline V gene are MGHRA and YSYEKL. With 0 bases removed from V and 4 bases from J, the gap between germline ends came to 16 bases.

The chain uses TRBV5-6 and TRBJ2-7; 7 positions agree with TRBD2. Per germline, CDR1 SGHDT and CDR2 YYEEEE. V shed 1 base and J 5 bases; nucleotides not matched to a gene: 18. CDR3 length equals 18 residues. The DNA for the CDR3 is TGTGCCAGCAGCTTGTTTGGTGAAAGTTCGGGGAGGGTGGACGAGCAGTACTTC. Translating gives CASSLFGESSGRVDEQYF.

The chain carries TRBV28 and TRBJ2-1, with 11 bases fitting TRBD2. Germline V CDR1 and CDR2: MDHEN, SYDVKM. The CDR3 has 20 amino acids. The trim removed 5 bases at V and 0 bases at J, leaving 15 bases unmatched. This CDR3 is CASSPRGVGLAASSYNEQFF. Here the CDR3 DNA reads TGTGCCAGCAGTCCTAGGGGGGTGGGACTAGCGGCTTCCTCCTACAATGAGCAGTTCTTC. Together with reference TRBV28 and TRBJ2-1, the CDR3 gives the full variable domain: DVKVTQSSRYLVKRTGEKVFLECVQDMDHENMFWYRQDPGLGLRLIYFSYDVKMKEKGDIPEGYSVSREKKERFSLILESASTNQTSMYLCASSPRGVGLAASSYNEQFFGPGTRLTVL.